Presented here are 27 T cell receptor beta chains from one specimen sequenced in a study of identical twins. MiXCR, applied by TCRdb to the 5' RACE reads, yields one record per CDR3 protein. The sample lists about 220,000 distinct CDR3 sequences, 5% to 7% occurring once. This same sample was also part of a study on T cells expressing NK-cell markers.

Sequenced: CD8+ T cells sorted from blood. The receptors were gathered from a woman in her late teens or twenties in good health.

The chain has TRBV30 and TRBJ2-7, with D maybe TRBD1 (5 bases). Germline V gene lookup returns CDR1 GTSNPN and CDR2 SVGIG (reference sequence). V gave up 0 bases and J gave up 6 bases, with 12 bases separating them. The CDR3 loop spans 13 amino acids. The CDR3: CAWSVGRVGEQYF. The DNA of the CDR3 is TGTGCCTGGAGTGTAGGCAGGGTAGGCGAGCAGTACTTC.

The chain is built from TRBV29-1 and TRBJ2-2; D gene uncertain. Germline V gene data show CDR1 as SQVTM and CDR2 as ANQGSEA. The length of the CDR3 is 14 residues. Trimming removed 7 bases from V and 3 bases from J, with 15 bases in between. The CDR3 bases are TGCAGCGGGTTGGGAAAGGTTGACACCGGGGAGCTGTTTTTT. Translating it yields CSGLGKVDTGELFF.

This clonotype was seen ten or more times. The rearrangement links TRBV12-5 to TRBJ2-1, with 9 bases fitting TRBD2. Germline V gene data show CDR1 as LGHNT and CDR2 as FRNRAP. J gave up 7 bases and V 4 bases, and 20 bases lay outside the gene matches. CDR3 size: 19 residues. Here the CDR3 reads CASGSPLGTSKDLRNEQFF. CDR3 nucleotides: TGTGCTAGTGGTTCGCCCCTAGGGACTAGCAAGGATCTGAGGAATGAGCAGTTCTTC.

Only a few counts were recorded for this clonotype. CDR3: CASSYWQADEQFF. The CDR3 region has the DNA TGTGCCAGCAGTTACTGGCAGGCCGATGAGCAGTTCTTC. J is TRBJ2-1 and V is TRBV6-5; D remains ambiguous. The CDR3 is made up of 13 amino acids. In germline, CDR1 is MNHEY, CDR2 SVGAGI. V lost 1 base to trimming and J lost 8 bases, with 9 bases between them.

This clonotype was counted ten times or more. V is TRBV7-2 and J is TRBJ2-3; 7 positions match TRBD1. The CDR3 has 15 residues. The germline CDR1 and CDR2 sequences are SGHTA and FQGNSA. J lost 2 bases, V lost 4 bases, and 6 bases had no gene match. CDR3 sequence reads: CASSSVQGSTDTQYF. The CDR3 DNA sequence: TGTGCCAGCAGCTCTGTACAGGGGTCCACAGATACGCAGTATTTT.

This clonotype turned up a few times. V gene TRBV12-3 or TRBV12-4 combines with J gene TRBJ1-1, with 7 bases that match TRBD1. The J segment lost 5 bases and the V segment lost 5 bases, leaving 20 bases of the junction unmatched. CDR3 length equals 18 residues. The CDR3 reads CASSPEVGGWDRGTEAFF. The CDR3 nucleotides read TGTGCCAGCAGTCCCGAAGTAGGGGGGTGGGACAGAGGGACTGAAGCTTTCTTT.

Points on this clonotype: At one end, the junction sequence differs from germline, possibly due to a read error. The V call is TRBV9, the J call TRBJ2-7; D is possibly TRBD2 (6 bases). This CDR3 region has 17 residues. Germline CDR1 and CDR2: SGDLS and YYNGEE. The CDR3 region has the DNA TGTGCCAGCAGTGTAGGTTACCGGGACTCCCTCTCCTACGAGCAGTACTTC. Translating gives CASSVGYRDSLSYEQYF. The variable domain in full, with the rest retrieved from reference TRBV9 and TRBJ2-7, is DSGVTQTPKHLITATGQRVTLRCSPRSGDLSVYWYQQSLDQGLQFLIQYYNGEERAKGNILERFSAQQFPDLHSELNLSSLELGDSALYFCASSVGYRDSLSYEQYFGPGTRLTVT.

This rearrangement joins TRBV6-1 to TRBJ1-4; maybe TRBD1 (5 bases). Between the trimmed V and J ends, which lost 0 bases and 7 bases, there was a span of 9 bases. CDR1 MNHNS and CDR2 SASEGT come from the germline V gene. This CDR3 contains 14 residues. This chain's CDR3 is CASSEAGQLEKLFF. CDR3 bases: TGTGCCAGCAGTGAAGCAGGACAACTTGAAAAACTGTTTTTT.

This clonotype was seen ten or more times. The J gene is TRBJ2-7, the V gene TRBV20-1; D call uncertain. Trimming removed 0 bases at V and 0 bases at J, with 9 bases between. Germline CDR1 reads DFQATT; CDR2 reads SNEGSKA (reference sequence). The CDR3 totals 14 residues. DNA of the CDR3: TGCAGTGCTAGAGATAGCCTTACCTCCTACGAGCAGTACTTC. This encodes CSARDSLTSYEQYF.

This clonotype was recorded a few times. The DNA for the CDR3 is TGCAGTGCTGGAGGGACTCACTCAGACGTCGAGCAGTACTTC. The encoded protein is CSAGGTHSDVEQYF. This chain joins TRBV20-1 and TRBJ2-7; perhaps TRBD2 as D (6 bases). Trimming pared 5 bases from V and 6 bases from J, leaving 20 bases between. Germline CDR1 and CDR2: DFQATT and SNEGSKA (reference sequence). The CDR3 consists of 14 residues.

A few counts support this clonotype. J is TRBJ2-7 and V is TRBV20-1; D is possibly TRBD2 (5 bases). Germline CDR1 reads DFQATT; CDR2 reads SNEGSKA (reference sequence). V lost 0 bases and J lost 3, with 12 bases in between. The CDR3 is 14 amino acids. DNA for the CDR3: TGCAGTGCTAGAGATCTAACAGAGGGCTACGAGCAGTACTTC. Its protein is CSARDLTEGYEQYF.

The chain uses TRBV2 and TRBJ2-7, with a possible D match to TRBD1 (5 bases). The CDR3 length is 13 residues. The V and J ends lost 5 bases and 6 bases respectively, with 14 bases between them. Germline CDR1 reads SNHLY; CDR2 reads FYNNEI. This chain's CDR3 is CASSTMAGIEQYF. CDR3 DNA: TGTGCCAGCAGTACAATGGCAGGGATCGAGCAGTACTTC.

This clonotype was counted between two and nine times. The chain employs TRBV11-2 and TRBJ2-6; 8 bases line up with TRBD1. The J segment lost 0 bases and the V segment lost 3 bases, leaving 10 bases of the junction unmatched. The CDR3 is made up of 19 amino acids. In germline, CDR1 is SGHAT, CDR2 FQNNGV. The CDR3 protein is CASSFTRDRFNSGANVLTF. DNA for the CDR3: TGTGCCAGCAGCTTCACCCGGGACAGGTTCAACTCTGGGGCCAACGTCCTGACTTTC.

V and J are TRBV27 and TRBJ2-1, with 7 bases that match TRBD2. This CDR3 is built from 14 residues. The germline CDR1 and CDR2 sequences are MNHEY and SMNVEV (reference sequence). The J segment lost 5 bases and the V segment lost 6 bases, leaving 7 bases of the junction unmatched. CDR3 DNA: TGTGCCAGCAGCCCGGGAGGATTCGACAATGAGCAGTTCTTC. Amino acid sequence: CASSPGGFDNEQFF.

The genes are TRBV4-3 and TRBJ2-1; the D is unclear. Germline values: CDR1 LGHNA, CDR2 YSLEER. The CDR3 length is 16 residues. Trimming cost V 0 bases and J 0 bases, with 9 bases left between them. The CDR3: CASSQDPRTSYNEQFF. The CDR3 DNA reads TGCGCCAGCAGCCAAGATCCGCGGACCTCCTACAATGAGCAGTTCTTC.

V and J are TRBV5-1 and TRBJ1-1; D is uncertain. CDR3 length: 15 amino acids. The V gene lost 4 bases and the J gene lost 4 bases, with 17 bases spanning the gap. Germline V gene lookup returns CDR1 SGHRS and CDR2 YFSETQ. The CDR3 bases are TGCGCCAGCAGCCCAAGGGCCTACCGGATCACTGAAGCTTTCTTT. Translating gives CASSPRAYRITEAFF.

The chain's CDR3 is CASSLDFGPTVVEQYF. As DNA, the CDR3 is TGTGCCAGCAGCTTAGATTTCGGTCCTACGGTAGTCGAGCAGTACTTC. The chain joins TRBV7-9 to TRBJ2-7; no clear D. The V end was cut by 1 base, the J end by 6 bases, with 19 bases between. The CDR3 consists of 16 residues. Germline V CDR1 and CDR2: SEHNR, FQNEAQ (reference sequence).

This clonotype was counted only a few times. The J gene is TRBJ2-1, the V gene TRBV10-3, with 12 bases that match TRBD1. The V and J ends lost 6 bases and 8 bases, in that order; junction bases with no gene match: 5. Germline V lookup: CDR1 ENHRY, CDR2 SYGVKD. The CDR3 covers 14 residues. Written as DNA, the CDR3 is TGTGCCATCAGGGGGACAGGGGGCTGGGATGAGCAGTTCTTC. As protein: CAIRGTGGWDEQFF.

This clonotype turned up a few times. The CDR3 nucleotides are TGTGCCAGCAGTTTAATTGGCAGATCCCAAGAGACCCAGTACTTC. Translated: CASSLIGRSQETQYF. The chain is built from TRBV12-3 or TRBV12-4 and TRBJ2-5; D call uncertain. CDR3 length: 15 residues. V was cut by 2 bases and J by 1 base, with 11 bases left in between.

The chain has TRBV27 and TRBJ2-2, with no clear D. This CDR3 has 13 amino acids. Germline V gene data show CDR1 as MNHEY and CDR2 as SMNVEV (reference sequence). CDR3 in DNA: TGTGCGACATCCCCAGCGAACACCGGGGAGCTGTTTTTT. As protein: CATSPANTGELFF.

This chain links TRBV7-9 with TRBJ1-2; the match to TRBD1 covers 7 bases. Per the germline V gene, CDR1 is SEHNR and CDR2 is FQNEAQ (reference sequence). Losses at the gene ends were 4 bases for V and 8 bases for J; bases not matched to a gene: 7. The CDR3 spans 13 residues. This chain's CDR3 is CASSSDTGVGYTF. The CDR3 DNA reads as TGTGCCAGCAGCTCGGATACAGGGGTAGGCTACACCTTC.

The CDR3 sequence is CASVGGTDTQYF. CDR3 sequence (DNA): TGTGCCAGCGTCGGGGGAACAGATACGCAGTATTTT. V and J are TRBV2 and TRBJ2-3; a weak D match, TRBD2 (6 bases). The CDR3 sequence is 12 residues long. V was pared by 8 bases and J by 3 bases, with 9 bases between. Looked up from germline, CDR1 is SNHLY and CDR2 is FYNNEI.

This clonotype was found a few times. The chain recombines TRBV6-1 with TRBJ2-7, with D tentatively TRBD1 or TRBD2 (5 bases each). Germline CDR1 is MNHNS and CDR2 is SASEGT. The CDR3 is 14 amino acids. The germline V and J ends were trimmed by 6 bases and 0 bases, with 12 bases remaining between them. In nucleotides, the CDR3 is TGTGCCAGCAGGAAGGGACCGACCTCCTACGAGCAGTACTTC. This gives the protein CASRKGPTSYEQYF.

This clonotype was recorded at least ten times. The chain combines TRBV29-1 with TRBJ2-1, with TRBD1 as a possible D gene (8 bases). This CDR3 contains 14 residues. V lost 7 bases and J lost 7, with 20 bases in between. Germline V gives CDR1 SQVTM, CDR2 ANQGSEA. The CDR3, as DNA: TGCAGCGCAACAGGGGGGGATTTTGAAAATGAGCAGTTCTTC. Its protein is CSATGGDFENEQFF.

The chain couples TRBV29-1 to TRBJ1-2; 8 bases align to TRBD1. Germline CDR1 SQVTM, CDR2 ANQGSEA. J lost 6 bases, V lost 2 bases, and 5 bases had no gene match. This CDR3 spans 13 amino acids. The CDR3 reads CSVERDRSDGYTF. In nucleotides, the CDR3 is TGCAGCGTTGAACGGGACAGGAGCGATGGCTACACCTTC.

The table lists this clonotype with many counts. The rearrangement uses TRBV29-1 and TRBJ2-7; D is uncertain. V was trimmed by 4 bases and J by 6 bases, leaving 10 bases between them. The CDR3 has 11 amino acids. In germline, CDR1 is SQVTM, CDR2 ANQGSEA. For the CDR3, the DNA is TGCAGCGTTGCATCCCTCTCCGAGCAGTACTTC. This sequence encodes CSVASLSEQYF.

V and J are TRBV12-3 or TRBV12-4 and TRBJ2-1, with a possible D match to TRBD2 (5 bases). The CDR3 length is 13 residues. V lost 7 bases and J 9 bases, leaving 16 bases between the germline ends. The CDR3 region is CASTGLGAGEQFF. The CDR3, as DNA: TGTGCCAGCACCGGACTGGGAGCAGGTGAGCAGTTCTTC.